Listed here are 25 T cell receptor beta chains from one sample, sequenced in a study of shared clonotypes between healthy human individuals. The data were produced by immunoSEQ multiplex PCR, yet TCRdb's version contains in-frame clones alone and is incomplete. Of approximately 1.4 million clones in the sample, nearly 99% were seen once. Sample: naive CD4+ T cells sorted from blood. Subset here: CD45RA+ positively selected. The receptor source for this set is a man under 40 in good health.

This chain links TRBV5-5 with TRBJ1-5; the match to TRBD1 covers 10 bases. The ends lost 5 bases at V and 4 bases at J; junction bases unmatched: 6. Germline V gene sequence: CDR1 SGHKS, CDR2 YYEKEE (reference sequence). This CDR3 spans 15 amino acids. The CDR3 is CASSPGTGVNQPQHF. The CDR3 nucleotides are TGTGCCAGCAGTCCCGGGACAGGGGTTAATCAGCCCCAGCATTTT. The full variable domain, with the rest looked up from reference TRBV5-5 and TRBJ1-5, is DAGVTQSPTHLIKTRGQQVTLRCSPISGHKSVSWYQQVLGQGPQFIFQYYEKEERGRGNFPDRFSARQFPNYSSELNVNALLLGDSALYLCASSPGTGVNQPQHFGDGTRLSIL.

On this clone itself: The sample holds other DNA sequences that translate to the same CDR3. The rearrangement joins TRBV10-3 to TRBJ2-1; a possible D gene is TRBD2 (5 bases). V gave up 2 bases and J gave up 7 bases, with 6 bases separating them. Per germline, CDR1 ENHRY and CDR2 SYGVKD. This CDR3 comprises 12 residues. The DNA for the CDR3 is TGTGCCATCAGTGAGGGCGGGAATGAGCAGTTCTTC. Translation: CAISEGGNEQFF.

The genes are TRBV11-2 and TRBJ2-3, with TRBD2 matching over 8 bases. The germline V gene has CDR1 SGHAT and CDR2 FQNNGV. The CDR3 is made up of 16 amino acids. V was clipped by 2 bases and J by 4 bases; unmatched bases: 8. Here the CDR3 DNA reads TGTGCCAGCAGCTTACTTGGCGGGAGGTTTGCAGATACGCAGTATTTT. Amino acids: CASSLLGGRFADTQYF. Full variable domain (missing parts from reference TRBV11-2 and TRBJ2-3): EAGVAQSPRYKIIEKRQSVAFWCNPISGHATLYWYQQILGQGPKLLIQFQNNGVVDDSQLPKDRFSAERLKGVDSTLKIQPAKLEDSAVYLCASSLLGGRFADTQYFGPGTRLTVL.

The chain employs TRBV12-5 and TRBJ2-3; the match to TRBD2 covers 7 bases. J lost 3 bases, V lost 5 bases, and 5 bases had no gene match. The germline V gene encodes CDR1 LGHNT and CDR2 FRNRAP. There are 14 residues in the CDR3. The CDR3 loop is CASGTSEWTDTQYF. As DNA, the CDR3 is TGTGCTAGTGGTACTAGCGAATGGACAGATACGCAGTATTTT.

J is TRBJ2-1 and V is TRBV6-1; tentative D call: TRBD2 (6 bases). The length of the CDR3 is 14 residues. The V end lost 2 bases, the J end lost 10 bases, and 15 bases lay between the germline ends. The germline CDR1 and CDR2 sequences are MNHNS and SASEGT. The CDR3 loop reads CASSENQLSGEQFF. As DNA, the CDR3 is TGTGCCAGCAGTGAAAACCAGCTAAGCGGGGAGCAGTTCTTC.

The CDR3 loop is CASSVGVARQETQYF. CDR3 bases: TGTGCCAGCAGCGTAGGTGTAGCCCGCCAAGAGACCCAGTACTTC. V and J are TRBV9 and TRBJ2-5; the D is unclear. Germline-derived CDR1 and CDR2 are SGDLS and YYNGEE. With 0 bases removed from V and 1 base from J, the gap between germline ends came to 10 bases. The CDR3 has 15 residues.

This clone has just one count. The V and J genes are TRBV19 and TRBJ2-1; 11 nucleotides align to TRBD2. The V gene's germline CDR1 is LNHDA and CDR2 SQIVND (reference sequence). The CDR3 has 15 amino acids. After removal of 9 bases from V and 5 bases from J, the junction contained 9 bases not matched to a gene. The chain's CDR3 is CASARTSGLNNEQFF. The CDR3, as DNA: TGTGCCAGCGCGCGGACTAGCGGGTTAAACAATGAGCAGTTCTTC.

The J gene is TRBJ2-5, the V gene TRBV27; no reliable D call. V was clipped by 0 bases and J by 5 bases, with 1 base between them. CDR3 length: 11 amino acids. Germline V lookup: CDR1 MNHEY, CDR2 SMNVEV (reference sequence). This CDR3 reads CASSLSETQYF. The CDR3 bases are TGTGCCAGCAGTTTATCGGAGACCCAGTACTTC.

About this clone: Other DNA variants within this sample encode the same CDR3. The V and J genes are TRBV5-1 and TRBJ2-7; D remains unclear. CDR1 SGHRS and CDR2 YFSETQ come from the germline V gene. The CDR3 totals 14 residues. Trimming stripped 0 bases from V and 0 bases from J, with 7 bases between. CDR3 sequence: CASSLERSSYEQYF. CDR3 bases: TGCGCCAGCAGCTTGGAACGGAGCTCCTACGAGCAGTACTTC.

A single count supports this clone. CDR3 region: CASSLVVWGGESNYGYTF. The CDR3 DNA is TGCGCCAGCAGCTTGGTGGTGTGGGGTGGAGAATCTAACTATGGCTACACCTTC. The chain recombines TRBV5-1 with TRBJ1-2, with no clear D. This CDR3 contains 18 residues. The germline V and J ends were trimmed by 0 bases and 0 bases, with 18 bases remaining between them. Germline-derived CDR1 and CDR2 are SGHRS and YFSETQ.

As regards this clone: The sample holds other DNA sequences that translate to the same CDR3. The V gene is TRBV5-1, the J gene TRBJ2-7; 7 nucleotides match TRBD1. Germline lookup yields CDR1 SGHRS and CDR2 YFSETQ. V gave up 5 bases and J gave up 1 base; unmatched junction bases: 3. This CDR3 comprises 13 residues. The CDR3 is CASSRDRSYEQYF. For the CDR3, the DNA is TGCGCCAGCAGTCGGGACAGATCCTACGAGCAGTACTTC.

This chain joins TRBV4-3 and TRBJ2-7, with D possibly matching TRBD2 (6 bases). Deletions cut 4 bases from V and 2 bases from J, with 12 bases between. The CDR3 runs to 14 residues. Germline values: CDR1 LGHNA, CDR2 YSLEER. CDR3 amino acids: CASSRKLAAYEQYF. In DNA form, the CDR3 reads TGCGCCAGCAGCCGAAAACTAGCCGCCTACGAGCAGTACTTC.

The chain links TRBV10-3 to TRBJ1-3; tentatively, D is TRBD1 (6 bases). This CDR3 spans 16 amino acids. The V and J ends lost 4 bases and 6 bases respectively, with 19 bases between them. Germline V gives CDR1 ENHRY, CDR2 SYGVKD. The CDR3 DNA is TGTGCCATCAGTGGGACAGAGACTACTTCGGTAAACACCATATATTTT. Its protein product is CAISGTETTSVNTIYF.

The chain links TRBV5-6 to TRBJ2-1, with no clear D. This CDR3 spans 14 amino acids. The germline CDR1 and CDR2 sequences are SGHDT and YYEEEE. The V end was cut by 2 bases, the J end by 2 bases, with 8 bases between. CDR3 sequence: CASSFGMPYNEQFF. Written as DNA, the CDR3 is TGTGCCAGCAGCTTCGGTATGCCCTACAATGAGCAGTTCTTC.

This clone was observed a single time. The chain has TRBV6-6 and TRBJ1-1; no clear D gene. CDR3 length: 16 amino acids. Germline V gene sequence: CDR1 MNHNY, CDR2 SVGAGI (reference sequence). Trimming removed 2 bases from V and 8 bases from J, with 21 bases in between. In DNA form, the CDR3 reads TGTGCCAGCAGTTACCTTGGATCTATTCGGTTGCCCGAAGCTTTCTTT. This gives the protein CASSYLGSIRLPEAFF.

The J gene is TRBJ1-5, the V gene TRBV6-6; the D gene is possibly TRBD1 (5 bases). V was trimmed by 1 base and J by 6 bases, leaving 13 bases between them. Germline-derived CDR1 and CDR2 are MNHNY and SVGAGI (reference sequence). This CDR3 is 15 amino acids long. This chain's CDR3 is CASSYLTAPIQPQHF. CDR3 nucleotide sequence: TGTGCCAGCAGTTACTTGACAGCCCCCATTCAGCCCCAGCATTTT.

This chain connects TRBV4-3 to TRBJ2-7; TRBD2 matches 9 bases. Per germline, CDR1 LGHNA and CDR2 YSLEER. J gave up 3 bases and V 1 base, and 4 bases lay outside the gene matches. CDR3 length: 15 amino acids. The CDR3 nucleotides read TGCGCCAGCAGCCAAGTTGAGACTAGCGGCTACGAGCAGTACTTC. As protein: CASSQVETSGYEQYF.

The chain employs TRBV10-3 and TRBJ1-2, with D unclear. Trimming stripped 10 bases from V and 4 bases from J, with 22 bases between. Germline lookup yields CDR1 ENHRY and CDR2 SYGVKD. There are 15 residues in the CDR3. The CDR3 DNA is TGTGCCAACAATCCTGGTCAGCCCGGCGCCTATGGCTACACCTTC. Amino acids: CANNPGQPGAYGYTF.

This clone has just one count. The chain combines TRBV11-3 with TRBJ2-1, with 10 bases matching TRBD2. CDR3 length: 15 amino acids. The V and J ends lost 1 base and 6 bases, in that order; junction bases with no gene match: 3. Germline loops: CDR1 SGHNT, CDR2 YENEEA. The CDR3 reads CASSLGASGGNEQFF. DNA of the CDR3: TGTGCCAGCAGCTTAGGGGCTAGCGGGGGCAATGAGCAGTTCTTC.

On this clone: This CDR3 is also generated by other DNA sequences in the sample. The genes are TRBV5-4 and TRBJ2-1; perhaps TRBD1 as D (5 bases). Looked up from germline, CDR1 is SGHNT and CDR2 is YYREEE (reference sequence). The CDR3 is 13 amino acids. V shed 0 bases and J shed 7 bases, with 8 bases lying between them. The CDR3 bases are TGTGCCAGCAGCTTGGTGGCAGGGAATGAGCAGTTCTTC. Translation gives CASSLVAGNEQFF. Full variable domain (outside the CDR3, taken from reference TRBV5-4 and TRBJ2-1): ETGVTQSPTHLIKTRGQQVTLRCSSQSGHNTVSWYQQALGQGPQFIFQYYREEENGRGNFPPRFSGLQFPNYSSELNVNALELDDSALYLCASSLVAGNEQFFGPGTRLTVL.

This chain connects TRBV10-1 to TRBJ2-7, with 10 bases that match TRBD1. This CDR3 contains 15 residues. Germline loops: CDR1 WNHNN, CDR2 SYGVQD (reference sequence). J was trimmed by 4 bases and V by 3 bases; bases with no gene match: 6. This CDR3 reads CASSDPGTGDYEQYF. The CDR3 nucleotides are TGCGCCAGCAGTGACCCCGGGACAGGGGATTACGAGCAGTACTTC.

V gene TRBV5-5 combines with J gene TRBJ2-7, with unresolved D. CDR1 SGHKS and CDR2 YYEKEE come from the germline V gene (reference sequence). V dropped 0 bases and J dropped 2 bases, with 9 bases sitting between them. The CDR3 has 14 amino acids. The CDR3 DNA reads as TGTGCCAGCAGCTTGGTTTCAGCGACCTACGAGCAGTACTTC. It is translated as CASSLVSATYEQYF. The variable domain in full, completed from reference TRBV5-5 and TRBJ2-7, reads DAGVTQSPTHLIKTRGQQVTLRCSPISGHKSVSWYQQVLGQGPQFIFQYYEKEERGRGNFPDRFSARQFPNYSSELNVNALLLGDSALYLCASSLVSATYEQYFGPGTRLTVT.

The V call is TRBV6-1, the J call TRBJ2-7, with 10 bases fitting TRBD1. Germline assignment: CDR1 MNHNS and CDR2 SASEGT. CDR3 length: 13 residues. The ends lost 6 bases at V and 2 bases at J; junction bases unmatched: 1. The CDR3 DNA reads TGTGCCAGCAGAGGACAGGGGGCCTACGAGCAGTACTTC. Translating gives CASRGQGAYEQYF.

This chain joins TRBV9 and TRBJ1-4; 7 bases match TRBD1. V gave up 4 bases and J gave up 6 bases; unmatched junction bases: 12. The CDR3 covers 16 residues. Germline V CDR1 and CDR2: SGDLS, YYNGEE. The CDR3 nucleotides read TGTGCCAGCAGCCCCCACCCGACAGGGATGGATGAAAAACTGTTTTTT. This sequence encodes CASSPHPTGMDEKLFF.

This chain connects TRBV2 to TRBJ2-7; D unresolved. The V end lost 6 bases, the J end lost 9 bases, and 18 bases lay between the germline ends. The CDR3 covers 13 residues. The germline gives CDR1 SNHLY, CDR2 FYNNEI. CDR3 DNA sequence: TGTGCCAGCAGCCGGTACTCGTACCCAGGGCAGTACTTC. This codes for CASSRYSYPGQYF.